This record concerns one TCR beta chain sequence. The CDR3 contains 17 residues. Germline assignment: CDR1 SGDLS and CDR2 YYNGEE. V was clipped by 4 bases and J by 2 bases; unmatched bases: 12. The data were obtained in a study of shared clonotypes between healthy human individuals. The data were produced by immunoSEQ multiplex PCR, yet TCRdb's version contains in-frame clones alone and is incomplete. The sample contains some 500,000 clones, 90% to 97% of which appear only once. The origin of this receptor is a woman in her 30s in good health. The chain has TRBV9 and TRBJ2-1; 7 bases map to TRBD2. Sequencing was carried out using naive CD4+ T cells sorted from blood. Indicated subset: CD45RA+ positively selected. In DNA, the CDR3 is TGTGCCAGCAGCAGGGTGACGTCTAGCGGACCCTACAATGAGCAGTTCTTC. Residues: CASSRVTSSGPYNEQFF.